The 17 T cell receptor beta chains given below trace back to one sample, sequenced in a study of blood T cell repertoires in COVID-19. The assay was immunoSEQ multiplex PCR, and TCRdb's table has in-frame clones only and misses some. The data hold 150,000 to 200,000 clones, with approximately 84% observed a single time. Sequences were obtained from PBMCs or T cells enriched from blood (not recorded which). All receptors derive from a man aged 50-59 years who had recovered from COVID-19.

V and J are TRBV7-9 and TRBJ2-1; the D gene is possibly TRBD1 (5 bases). This CDR3 is 18 amino acids long. Between the trimmed V and J ends, which lost 3 bases and 8 bases, there was a span of 26 bases. Germline-derived CDR1 and CDR2 are SEHNR and FQNEAQ (reference sequence). The CDR3 bases are TGTGCCAGCAGCTTCCCCAGGGTCCTACAATACAATTCATATGAGCAGTTCTTC. This gives the protein CASSFPRVLQYNSYEQFF.

This clone was detected only once. This chain uses TRBV2 with TRBJ2-2, with 9 bases aligning to TRBD1. Germline V gene data show CDR1 as SNHLY and CDR2 as FYNNEI. V shed 7 bases, J shed 5 bases, and the junction held 17 bases outside the gene matches. CDR3 length: 18 residues. The chain's CDR3 is CASTPGAGQGSRTGELFF. The CDR3, as DNA: TGTGCCAGCACCCCCGGAGCGGGACAGGGTTCGAGGACCGGGGAGCTGTTTTTT.

To note about this clone: The same CDR3 arises from other DNA sequences in this sample as well. The rearrangement uses TRBV6-2 or TRBV6-3 and TRBJ1-2, with D tentatively TRBD1 (5 bases). CDR1 is MNHEY and CDR2 is SVGEGT in the germline V gene. V lost 5 bases, J lost 4 bases, and 8 bases lay in between. This CDR3 has 12 amino acids. Written as DNA, the CDR3 is TGTGCCAGCAGTCCGGGGGTCTATGGCTACACCTTC. It specifies CASSPGVYGYTF.

The CDR3 loop is CASSLTGTDQPQHF. Here the CDR3 DNA reads TGTGCCAGCTCACTAACCGGGACAGATCAGCCCCAGCATTTT. The chain couples TRBV18 to TRBJ1-5; 7 bases map to TRBD1. Germline loops: CDR1 KGHSH, CDR2 LQKENI. This CDR3 spans 14 amino acids. Losses at the gene ends were 4 bases for V and 5 bases for J; bases not matched to a gene: 5.

V usage is TRBV7-9 and J usage is TRBJ2-2; D ambiguous. Germline assignment: CDR1 SEHNR and CDR2 FQNEAQ (reference sequence). V lost 5 bases, J lost 5 bases, and 6 bases lay in between. The CDR3 is 12 amino acids. CDR3 residues: CASSPETGELFF. CDR3 coding DNA: TGTGCCAGCAGCCCCGAGACCGGGGAGCTGTTTTTT.

The chain carries TRBV7-9 and TRBJ2-1, with 13 bases identical to TRBD2. Per the germline V gene, CDR1 is SEHNR and CDR2 is FQNEAQ (reference sequence). This CDR3 has 16 amino acids. V gave up 5 bases and J gave up 4 bases; unmatched junction bases: 5. Here the CDR3 reads CASSPTSGGGYNEQFF. The DNA for the CDR3 is TGTGCCAGCAGCCCTACTAGCGGGGGGGGGTACAATGAGCAGTTCTTC.

This clone was picked up a small number of times. The same CDR3 can be traced to other DNA sequences in this sample. The chain joins TRBV7-9 to TRBJ1-1, with no clear D. Trimming removed 5 bases from V and 2 bases from J, with 9 bases in between. The germline gives CDR1 SEHNR, CDR2 FQNEAQ (reference sequence). This CDR3 contains 13 residues. CDR3 loop: CASSLRGNTEAFF. CDR3 DNA: TGTGCCAGCAGCCTCCGAGGAAACACTGAAGCTTTCTTT.

This clone has a single count. This chain joins TRBV16 and TRBJ1-1; D uncertain. In germline, CDR1 is KGHSY, CDR2 FQNENV. The V end was cut by 3 bases, the J end by 5 bases, with 4 bases between. The CDR3 totals 11 residues. The CDR3 sequence is CASSQTTEAFF. The DNA for the CDR3 is TGTGCCAGCAGCCAGACAACTGAAGCTTTCTTT.

The V call is TRBV12-3 or TRBV12-4, the J call TRBJ1-5; no reliable D call. CDR3 length equals 13 residues. V lost 0 bases and J 9 bases, leaving 9 bases between the germline ends. In DNA, the CDR3 is TGTGCCAGCAGTTTAGCGGAGGAGCTGCCCCAGCATTTT. It specifies CASSLAEELPQHF.

V gene TRBV19 combines with J gene TRBJ1-1; the match to TRBD1 covers 8 bases. Trimming took 5 bases from V and 0 from J; bases not matched to a gene: 5. There are 15 residues in the CDR3. Germline V gene data show CDR1 as LNHDA and CDR2 as SQIVND (reference sequence). The CDR3 DNA reads TGTGCCAGTAGTGCCTACAGGGGGGTGAACACTGAAGCTTTCTTT. It encodes CASSAYRGVNTEAFF.

The gene calls are TRBV6-5 and TRBJ2-7; 12 bases fit TRBD1. CDR1 is MNHEY, CDR2 SVGAGI, per germline. The V and J ends lost 6 bases and 9 bases, in that order; junction bases with no gene match: 12. The CDR3 is 15 amino acids. The CDR3 sequence is CASRPSGTGGAGQYF. CDR3 nucleotides: TGTGCCAGCAGACCCTCCGGGACAGGGGGCGCGGGGCAGTACTTC.

J is TRBJ2-3 and V is TRBV5-8, with 12 bases that match TRBD2. The junction had 11 bases not matched to a gene; V was cut back by 3 bases and J by 0 bases. The CDR3 is 19 residues long. Germline lookup yields CDR1 SGHTS and CDR2 YDEGEE. The DNA for the CDR3 is TGTGCCAGCAGCTCGAACCGACTAGCGGGGGACCCTAGCACAGATACGCAGTATTTT. It is translated as CASSSNRLAGDPSTDTQYF. Variable domain in full (rest from reference TRBV5-8 and TRBJ2-3): EAGVTQSPTHLIKTRGQQATLRCSPISGHTSVYWYQQALGLGLQFLLWYDEGEERNRGNFPPRFSGRQFPNYSSELNVNALELEDSALYLCASSSNRLAGDPSTDTQYFGPGTRLTVL.

The chain uses TRBV7-9 and TRBJ1-2, with 7 bases matching TRBD1. CDR3 length: 11 amino acids. CDR1 and CDR2 from the germline V gene are SEHNR and FQNEAQ (reference sequence). V was clipped by 5 bases and J by 7 bases; unmatched bases: 1. CDR3 amino acids: CASSRGPGYTF. The DNA for the CDR3 is TGTGCCAGCAGCAGGGGGCCTGGCTACACCTTC. The whole variable domain, filled in from reference TRBV7-9 and TRBJ1-2, reads DTGVSQNPRHKITKRGQNVTFRCDPISEHNRLYWYRQTLGQGPEFLTYFQNEAQLEKSRLLSDRFSAERPKGSFSTLEIQRTEQGDSAMYLCASSRGPGYTFGSGTRLTVV.

The gene calls are TRBV28 and TRBJ1-5; D perhaps matches TRBD1 (6 bases). The V gene lost 8 bases and the J gene lost 6 bases, with 17 bases spanning the gap. Germline CDR1 MDHEN, CDR2 SYDVKM. The CDR3 is 14 amino acids. The CDR3 DNA follows: TGTGCCAGCGGTAGGACAGTGGAAGGTCAGCCCCAGCATTTT. It is translated as CASGRTVEGQPQHF.

The chain combines TRBV5-1 with TRBJ2-1, with 8 nucleotides matching TRBD2. V shed 0 bases and J 1 base; nucleotides not matched to a gene: 3. The CDR3 is 16 amino acids. Per germline, CDR1 SGHRS and CDR2 YFSETQ. CDR3 in amino acids: CASSLDAGGSYNEQFF. The CDR3 DNA is TGCGCCAGCAGCTTGGACGCGGGGGGATCCTACAATGAGCAGTTCTTC. Variable domain in full (rest from reference TRBV5-1 and TRBJ2-1): KAGVTQTPRYLIKTRGQQVTLSCSPISGHRSVSWYQQTPGQGLQFLFEYFSETQRNKGNFPGRFSGRQFSNSRSEMNVSTLELGDSALYLCASSLDAGGSYNEQFFGPGTRLTVL.

The chain joins TRBV4-1 to TRBJ1-2; D possibly corresponds to TRBD1 (5 bases). This CDR3 region has 15 residues. Trimming shortened V by 0 bases and J by 8 bases, and 16 bases separated the two germline ends. From germline, CDR1 is MGHRA and CDR2 YSYEKL. The CDR3 spells CASSQDHGGASGYTF. CDR3 nucleotides: TGCGCCAGCAGCCAAGATCACGGAGGGGCGAGCGGCTACACCTTC.

V usage is TRBV18 and J usage is TRBJ1-3; 7 nucleotides match TRBD1. With V trimmed by 3 bases and J by 0 bases, 2 bases remained unmatched. This CDR3 is built from 15 residues. Germline loops: CDR1 KGHSH, CDR2 LQKENI. The CDR3 sequence is CASSPRDSSGNTIYF. Written as DNA, the CDR3 is TGTGCCAGCTCACCCCGGGACAGCTCTGGAAACACCATATATTTT. Full variable domain (outside the CDR3, taken from reference TRBV18 and TRBJ1-3): NAGVMQNPRHLVRRRGQEARLRCSPMKGHSHVYWYRQLPEEGLKFMVYLQKENIIDESGMPKERFSAEFPKEGPSILRIQQVVRGDSAAYFCASSPRDSSGNTIYFGEGSWLTVV.